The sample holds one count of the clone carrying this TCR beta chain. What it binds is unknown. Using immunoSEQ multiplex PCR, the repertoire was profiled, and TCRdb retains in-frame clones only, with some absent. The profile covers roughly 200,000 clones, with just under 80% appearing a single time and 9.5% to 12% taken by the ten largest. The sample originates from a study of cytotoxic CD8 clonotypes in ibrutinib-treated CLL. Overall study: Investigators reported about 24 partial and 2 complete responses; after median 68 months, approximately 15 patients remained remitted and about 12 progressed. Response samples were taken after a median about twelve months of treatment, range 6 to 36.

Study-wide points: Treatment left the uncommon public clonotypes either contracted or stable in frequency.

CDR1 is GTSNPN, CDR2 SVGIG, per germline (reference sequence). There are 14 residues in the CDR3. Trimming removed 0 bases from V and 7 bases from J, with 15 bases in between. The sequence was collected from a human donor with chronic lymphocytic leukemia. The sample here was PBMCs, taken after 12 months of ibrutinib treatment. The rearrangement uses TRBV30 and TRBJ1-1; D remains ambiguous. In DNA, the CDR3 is TGTGCCTGGAGTGTACGGAGGCCGCAGGTTGAAGCTTTCTTT. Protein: CAWSVRRPQVEAFF. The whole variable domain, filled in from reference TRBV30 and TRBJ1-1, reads SQTIHQWPATLVQPVGSPLSLECTVEGTSNPNLYWYRQAAGRGLQLLFYSVGIGQISSEVPQNLSASRPQDRQFILSSKKLLLSDSGFYLCAWSVRRPQVEAFFGQGTRLTVV.